Each of the 27 T cell receptor beta chains below was sequenced from the same sample in a study of shared clonotypes between healthy human individuals (dated by TCRdb to 2018 to 2020). The method was the immunoSEQ multiplex PCR assay. TCRdb took this table from immuneACCESS and kept in-frame rearrangements with V and J called. Such tables lack part of the clones; where checked against another copy, unresolved V genes explain under half of the gap, and the rest is unexplained. This sample holds some 2,500,000 clones; approximately 93% were observed only once. About 0.34% of the sample is in the top ten clones. The sample consisted of naive CD4+ T cells from PBMCs. The meaning of the sample's cell subset or site label: CD45RA+ positively selected. The receptor source for this set is a man aged 18 to 30 in good health. Some clones in this sample may be carry-over from other donors' samples.

This clone was observed a handful of times. This chain joins TRBV5-4 and TRBJ2-7; 8 bases fit TRBD2. CDR1 is SGHNT and CDR2 is YYREEE in the germline V gene (reference sequence). V shed 4 bases, J shed 4 bases, and the junction held 13 bases outside the gene matches. The CDR3 extends over 16 amino acids. In DNA, the CDR3 is TGTGCCAGCAGCCCGGCGGCCGGACTAGCCGGATACGAGCAGTACTTC. This sequence encodes CASSPAAGLAGYEQYF.

The rearrangement uses TRBV19 and TRBJ1-5; possibly TRBD1 for D (6 bases). CDR1 and CDR2 (germline): LNHDA, SQIVND (reference sequence). V shed 4 bases and J shed 2 bases, with 12 bases lying between them. This CDR3 is 15 amino acids long. CDR3 region: CASSTGAWGNQPQHF. CDR3 coding DNA: TGTGCCAGTAGTACGGGGGCCTGGGGCAATCAGCCCCAGCATTTT.

In its sample, this clone was seen once. The chain links TRBV30 to TRBJ2-1; 7 bases line up with TRBD2. In germline, CDR1 is GTSNPN, CDR2 SVGIG (reference sequence). V dropped 4 bases and J dropped 0; count of bases not matched to a gene: 9. This CDR3 has 16 amino acids. DNA for the CDR3: TGTGCCTGGACCCCAGGTAGCGGGTCCTCCTACAATGAGCAGTTCTTC. It codes for CAWTPGSGSSYNEQFF. Supplemented by reference TRBV30 and TRBJ2-1, the full variable domain reads SQTIHQWPATLVQPVGSPLSLECTVEGTSNPNLYWYRQAAGRGLQLLFYSVGIGQISSEVPQNLSASRPQDRQFILSSKKLLLSDSGFYLCAWTPGSGSSYNEQFFGPGTRLTVL.

This clone was observed a handful of times. V gene TRBV18 combines with J gene TRBJ1-1; the D gene is possibly TRBD1 (6 bases). V lost 6 bases and J 4 bases, leaving 18 bases between the germline ends. The CDR3 totals 15 residues. Germline V CDR1 and CDR2: KGHSH, LQKENI. The CDR3 loop reads CASSKSTGSGTEAFF. The CDR3, as DNA: TGTGCCAGCTCCAAGTCGACAGGTTCGGGCACTGAAGCTTTCTTT.

The chain employs TRBV7-2 and TRBJ2-7; the match to TRBD1 covers 8 bases. Looked up from germline, CDR1 is SGHTA and CDR2 is FQGNSA. The junction had 10 bases not matched to a gene; V was cut back by 4 bases and J by 5 bases. CDR3 length: 15 residues. CDR3 coding DNA: TGTGCCAGCAGCTCCCAAAGGACAGGGATGGACGAGCAGTACTTC. Protein: CASSSQRTGMDEQYF.

The chain recombines TRBV16 with TRBJ2-1, with 7 nucleotides matching TRBD2. Germline lookup yields CDR1 KGHSY and CDR2 FQNENV. The CDR3 runs to 16 residues. Germline trimming cut 4 bases from V and 3 bases from J; bases unmatched to any gene: 9. DNA of the CDR3: TGTGCCAGCAGCCCTATTATGGCTAGCGGCTACAATGAGCAGTTCTTC. Translating gives CASSPIMASGYNEQFF.

V is TRBV5-6 and J is TRBJ2-7; D is perhaps TRBD1 (6 bases). Germline CDR1 is SGHDT and CDR2 is YYEEEE. V was pared by 5 bases and J by 6 bases, with 12 bases between. The CDR3 covers 12 residues. The CDR3 sequence is CASRNRVTEQYF. DNA of the CDR3: TGTGCCAGCAGAAACAGGGTCACCGAGCAGTACTTC.

The chain uses TRBV27 and TRBJ1-3, with 8 bases that match TRBD1. V lost 2 bases to trimming and J lost 2 bases; unmatched junction nucleotides: 5. The germline V gene encodes CDR1 MNHEY and CDR2 SMNVEV (reference sequence). The length of the CDR3 is 16 residues. This chain's CDR3 is CASSLNGRGPGNTIYF. The CDR3 coding sequence is TGTGCCAGCAGTTTAAATGGCAGGGGGCCTGGAAACACCATATATTTT.

The chain is built from TRBV5-1 and TRBJ1-1; D is undetermined. Trimming pared 3 bases from V and 10 bases from J, leaving 19 bases between. CDR3 size: 14 residues. Germline CDR1 SGHRS, CDR2 YFSETQ. As DNA, the CDR3 is TGCGCCAGCAGCTCCGACCCAGACGGGAGCGGAGCTTTCTTT. It encodes CASSSDPDGSGAFF. The variable domain in full, completed from reference TRBV5-1 and TRBJ1-1, reads KAGVTQTPRYLIKTRGQQVTLSCSPISGHRSVSWYQQTPGQGLQFLFEYFSETQRNKGNFPGRFSGRQFSNSRSEMNVSTLELGDSALYLCASSSDPDGSGAFFGQGTRLTVV.

The genes are TRBV2 and TRBJ1-2, with D unclear. V was shortened by 7 bases and J by 7 bases, with 16 bases between the two germline ends. Germline CDR1 and CDR2: SNHLY and FYNNEI. This CDR3 is built from 13 residues. The CDR3 loop reads CASTVFSVGGYTF. CDR3 DNA: TGTGCCAGCACGGTCTTCAGCGTGGGTGGCTACACCTTC.

Remarks on this clone: Within the sample, other DNA sequences also encode this same CDR3. This rearrangement joins TRBV7-9 to TRBJ1-4; possibly TRBD1 for D (5 bases). The V end lost 6 bases, the J end lost 5 bases, and 19 bases lay between the germline ends. Per germline, CDR1 SEHNR and CDR2 FQNEAQ (reference sequence). CDR3 size: 16 residues. CDR3 bases: TGTGCCAGCAGTCTGGGTAGCGGGGCCATAAATGAAAAACTGTTTTTT. Translation gives CASSLGSGAINEKLFF.

This chain connects TRBV6-6 to TRBJ1-3, with 8 nucleotides matching TRBD1. The length of the CDR3 is 16 residues. V shed 0 bases and J 5 bases; nucleotides not matched to a gene: 6. Germline CDR1 reads MNHNY; CDR2 reads SVGAGI (reference sequence). Here the CDR3 reads CASSYSGQGGRNTIYF. The CDR3 bases are TGTGCCAGCAGTTACTCTGGACAGGGAGGGAGAAACACCATATATTTT.

Comments on this clone: The sample carries other DNA sequences with the same CDR3. CDR3 sequence (DNA): TGTGCCAGCAGCTTGGACTCTTACAATGAGCAGTTCTTC. Protein product: CASSLDSYNEQFF. This chain uses TRBV5-4 with TRBJ2-1; no clear D. Germline CDR1 is SGHNT and CDR2 is YYREEE (reference sequence). The germline V and J ends were trimmed by 0 bases and 4 bases, with 5 bases remaining between them. The CDR3 length is 13 residues.

The J gene is TRBJ2-7, the V gene TRBV10-3; TRBD2 matches 8 bases. Germline CDR1 is ENHRY and CDR2 is SYGVKD. This CDR3 spans 15 amino acids. With V trimmed by 7 bases and J by 0 bases, 8 bases remained unmatched. The CDR3 loop reads CAITDGRADSYEQYF. The CDR3, as DNA: TGTGCCATCACCGACGGGAGGGCGGACTCCTACGAGCAGTACTTC.

The V and J genes are TRBV9 and TRBJ2-1; D call uncertain. This CDR3 is 14 amino acids long. Germline V gene data show CDR1 as SGDLS and CDR2 as YYNGEE. Deletions cut 4 bases from V and 3 bases from J, with 11 bases between. CDR3 in DNA: TGTGCCAGCAGCTCGCAGATGGGCTACAATGAGCAGTTCTTC. The encoded protein is CASSSQMGYNEQFF.

The V and J genes are TRBV28 and TRBJ1-4; D not resolved. The CDR3 runs to 15 residues. V lost 7 bases, J lost 2 bases, and 14 bases lay in between. CDR1 MDHEN and CDR2 SYDVKM come from the germline V gene. In DNA form, the CDR3 reads TGTGCCAGCATCCTAAACCTCGCCACTAATGAAAAACTGTTTTTT. It yields the protein CASILNLATNEKLFF.

This clone is a singleton in its sample. This chain uses TRBV15 with TRBJ2-1, with D possibly being TRBD2 (6 bases). Germline CDR1 is LNHNV and CDR2 is YYDKDF (reference sequence). The CDR3 is made up of 14 amino acids. Deletions cut 1 base from V and 5 bases from J, with 9 bases between. For the CDR3, the DNA is TGTGCCACCAGCAGAGGCGGGGATAACAATGAGCAGTTCTTC. Protein sequence: CATSRGGDNNEQFF.

A remark on this clone: One junction end does not reproduce the germline sequence, and a read error may be involved. The chain is built from TRBV5-4 and TRBJ2-7; 7 bases match TRBD1. Germline V CDR1 and CDR2: SGHNT, YYREEE (reference sequence). The CDR3 length is 13 residues. In nucleotides, the CDR3 is TGTGCCAGCAGCTCTGGGACAGATCCGAGTAAGTGCTTC. This gives the protein CASSSGTDPSKCF.

Note on this clone: The junction departs from germline at one end; a sequencing error may be responsible. The chain couples TRBV19 to TRBJ1-2, with no clear D. The CDR3 runs to 13 residues. Germline V CDR1 and CDR2: LNHDA, SQIVND (reference sequence). The CDR3 DNA reads as TGCGCCAGTAGTTCCCTGACGTGGGCGGGCTACACCTTC. Residues: CASSSLTWAGYTF.

The CDR3, as DNA: TGTGCCAGCAGCGTAGAGGCGGAGGGGTTGCCCCAGTACTTC. It codes for CASSVEAEGLPQYF. This chain joins TRBV9 and TRBJ2-5, with D tentatively TRBD2 (6 bases). The germline gives CDR1 SGDLS, CDR2 YYNGEE. The CDR3 is made up of 14 amino acids. The ends were cut back, 0 bases at V and 9 bases at J, with 15 bases in the middle.

About this clone: Other DNA sequences within the sample encode an identical CDR3. This chain uses TRBV18 with TRBJ2-7, with a possible D match to TRBD2 (5 bases). The V gene's germline CDR1 is KGHSH and CDR2 LQKENI. Trimming left V 3 bases short and J 7 bases short, with 10 bases between. The CDR3 totals 12 residues. The CDR3: CASSPLGGEQYF. As DNA, the CDR3 is TGTGCCAGCTCACCGCTAGGCGGGGAGCAGTACTTC.

This chain joins TRBV4-1 and TRBJ2-1, with a weak D call TRBD2 (5 bases). The CDR3 is made up of 17 amino acids. V lost 1 base and J 2 bases, leaving 15 bases between the germline ends. Germline CDR1 and CDR2: MGHRA and YSYEKL. In DNA form, the CDR3 reads TGCGCCAGCAGCCAAGGGAGGTCCAGGAGCCCCTACAATGAGCAGTTCTTC. It yields the protein CASSQGRSRSPYNEQFF.

V gene TRBV5-4 combines with J gene TRBJ2-1, with a tentative D call TRBD2 (5 bases). From germline, CDR1 is SGHNT and CDR2 YYREEE (reference sequence). The V and J ends lost 4 bases and 0 bases respectively, with 14 bases between them. The CDR3 runs to 16 residues. CDR3 bases: TGTGCCAGCAGCCCGGGGTTCGTCGGCTCCTACAATGAGCAGTTCTTC. This translates into CASSPGFVGSYNEQFF.

This clone was observed once. The V and J genes are TRBV2 and TRBJ2-1, with 15 bases that match TRBD2. CDR1 and CDR2 (germline): SNHLY, FYNNEI. V lost 6 bases, J lost 7 bases, and 7 bases stayed unmatched. This CDR3 spans 16 amino acids. CDR3 sequence reads: CASRARTSGRGNEQFF. CDR3 DNA: TGTGCCAGCAGGGCCCGGACTAGCGGGAGGGGAAATGAGCAGTTCTTC.

This clone appeared a single time. The chain employs TRBV7-9 and TRBJ2-7; 8 bases agree with TRBD1. The CDR3 is 12 residues long. Germline V gene sequence: CDR1 SEHNR, CDR2 FQNEAQ (reference sequence). Germline trimming cut 4 bases from V and 9 bases from J; bases unmatched to any gene: 5. CDR3 sequence (DNA): TGTGCCAGCAGCTCCGGACAGGGAGGGCAGTACTTC. It specifies CASSSGQGGQYF.

This clone has just one count. The chain combines TRBV30 with TRBJ2-1; 11 bases are a match to TRBD1. CDR3 length equals 14 residues. Germline values: CDR1 GTSNPN, CDR2 SVGIG (reference sequence). V lost 5 bases and J lost 4; bases outside the gene matches: 4. CDR3 region: CAWRGQGGYNEQFF. The DNA for the CDR3 is TGTGCCTGGCGGGGACAGGGGGGATACAATGAGCAGTTCTTC.

J is TRBJ2-7 and V is TRBV6-6, with 9 bases aligning to TRBD2. The CDR3 totals 14 residues. Germline trimming cut 6 bases from V and 2 bases from J; bases unmatched to any gene: 5. Germline V CDR1 and CDR2: MNHNY, SVGAGI (reference sequence). CDR3 sequence: CASSRLAETYEQYF. CDR3 DNA sequence: TGTGCCAGCAGCCGACTAGCGGAAACCTACGAGCAGTACTTC.